The following is a T cell receptor (beta chain) sequence with its context. Antigen unknown. The sample originates from a study of T-cell memory formation after mild COVID-19. TCRdb reanalysed the 5' RACE reads using MiXCR and keeps one entry per CDR3 protein. Of about 400,000 distinct CDR3 sequences in the sample, around a quarter were seen once. This CDR3 contains 16 residues. V gave up 1 base and J gave up 4 bases; unmatched junction bases: 7. The germline gives CDR1 LGHDT, CDR2 YNNKEL (reference sequence). Points from the study as a whole: Researchers report contracting CD4+ clones mostly in CM and EM, with CD8+ clones in EMRA. Proof of SARS-CoV-2 specificity was absent for the second-wave clones that crested on day 37. Some SARS-CoV-2-responding clones were already detected in memory before infection. Balance between CD4 and CD8 was seen in clones contracting day 15 to 85, and a CD4+ lean was seen in later expanders.

Sequenced sample: PBMCs or a T cell subset sorted from them (not recorded which). The sequence derives from an adult woman who had mild COVID-19 (a few samples of this study predate the infection). Cell type and time point are not known. The rearrangement links TRBV3-1 to TRBJ2-1, with TRBD2 identical over 7 bases. DNA for the CDR3: TGTGCCAGCAGCCAAGTGGAGCGGGGATATTACAATGAGCAGTTCTTC. It codes for CASSQVERGYYNEQFF.